The 22 T cell receptor beta chains listed next were all sequenced from one sample in a study of T cell changes during pregnancy in multiple sclerosis. Profiling relied on immunoSEQ multiplex PCR, and the TCRdb table lists in-frame clones only, not all of them. The sample yields fewer than 50,000 clones, less than 90% seen once. The sequencing here drew on CD4+ T cells from peripheral blood mononuclear cells, taken in the first trimester of pregnancy. Receptors were obtained from a female donor with multiple sclerosis, enrolled in a pregnancy study.

This clone showed up just once. The chain couples TRBV30 to TRBJ1-5; 8 nucleotides match TRBD1. Germline V gives CDR1 GTSNPN, CDR2 SVGIG (reference sequence). CDR3 size: 13 residues. Trimming at V came to 0 bases and at J to 9 bases, leaving 4 bases not matched to a gene. Written as DNA, the CDR3 is TGTGCCTGGAGTGTCCAAGGGACAGGGCCCCAGCATTTT. It encodes CAWSVQGTGPQHF.

This chain links TRBV28 with TRBJ2-7; 9 positions match TRBD1. Germline V gene sequence: CDR1 MDHEN, CDR2 SYDVKM. Trimming at V came to 8 bases and at J to 3 bases, leaving 2 bases not matched to a gene. This CDR3 comprises 12 residues. The CDR3 loop reads CASGQGSYEQYF. As DNA, the CDR3 is TGTGCCAGCGGACAGGGGAGCTACGAGCAGTACTTC.

V gene TRBV5-4 combines with J gene TRBJ2-1; D might be TRBD2 (6 bases). This CDR3 has 15 residues. Germline V gives CDR1 SGHNT, CDR2 YYREEE (reference sequence). V was shortened by 0 bases and J by 2 bases, with 9 bases between the two germline ends. CDR3: CASSLDSGAYNEQFF. CDR3 nucleotide sequence: TGTGCCAGCAGCTTGGATAGCGGTGCCTACAATGAGCAGTTCTTC.

This clone was detected once. This chain joins TRBV4-1 and TRBJ1-3; 7 nucleotides line up with TRBD1. Germline V CDR1 and CDR2: MGHRA, YSYEKL. The ends lost 3 bases at V and 1 base at J; junction bases unmatched: 15. The CDR3 is 19 residues long. The CDR3 protein is CASSHPYRGTGASGNTIYF. The DNA of the CDR3 is TGCGCCAGCAGCCACCCATACAGGGGTACAGGGGCTTCTGGAAACACCATATATTTT.

The V and J genes are TRBV2 and TRBJ1-2; TRBD1 agrees at 11 bases. After removal of 5 bases from V and 3 bases from J, the junction contained 5 bases not matched to a gene. Germline V gene data show CDR1 as SNHLY and CDR2 as FYNNEI. The CDR3 spans 15 residues. The DNA of the CDR3 is TGTGCCAGCAGTTACCCGGGACAGGGGGACTATGGCTACACCTTC. This codes for CASSYPGQGDYGYTF.

The gene calls are TRBV4-2 and TRBJ2-3, with 8 bases aligning to TRBD1. After removal of 2 bases from V and 4 bases from J, the junction contained 5 bases not matched to a gene. CDR3 length: 15 amino acids. The germline gives CDR1 LGHNA, CDR2 YNFKEQ. As DNA, the CDR3 is TGTGCCAGCAGCCAACCGACAGGGGAGGCAGATACGCAGTATTTT. Translation: CASSQPTGEADTQYF.

This chain connects TRBV5-6 to TRBJ1-4; a weak D match, TRBD1 (5 bases). Deletions cut 4 bases from V and 4 bases from J, with 14 bases between. The CDR3 sequence is 15 residues long. In germline, CDR1 is SGHDT, CDR2 YYEEEE. CDR3 in amino acids: CASSGGTALNEKLFF. The CDR3 DNA is TGTGCCAGCAGCGGCGGGACTGCCCTTAATGAAAAACTGTTTTTT.

The V and J genes are TRBV11-2 and TRBJ2-3; D might be TRBD2 (6 bases). CDR3 length: 17 residues. Germline loops: CDR1 SGHAT, CDR2 FQNNGV. Trimming removed 1 base at V and 1 base at J, with 15 bases between. The CDR3 reads CASSLGRGGRGTDTQYF. In nucleotides, the CDR3 is TGTGCCAGCAGCTTAGGAAGGGGAGGCAGGGGCACAGATACGCAGTATTTT.

V usage is TRBV7-6 and J usage is TRBJ2-7, with 7 bases matching TRBD2. There are 15 residues in the CDR3. The ends lost 2 bases at V and 2 bases at J; junction bases unmatched: 6. Germline CDR1 reads SGHVS; CDR2 reads FNYEAQ. Written as DNA, the CDR3 is TGTGCCAGCAGCTTACTAGCGGAGGGCCCCTACGAGCAGTACTTC. Its protein product is CASSLLAEGPYEQYF. Based on the CDR3 plus reference TRBV7-6 and TRBJ2-7, the full variable domain is GAGVSQSPRYKVTKRGQDVALRCDPISGHVSLYWYRQALGQGPEFLTYFNYEAQQDKSGLPNDRFSAERPEGSISTLTIQRTEQRDSAMYRCASSLLAEGPYEQYFGPGTRLTVT.

The gene calls are TRBV19 and TRBJ2-1; D perhaps matches TRBD1 (5 bases). The CDR3 runs to 13 residues. The V and J ends lost 7 bases and 8 bases respectively, with 15 bases between them. Per the germline V gene, CDR1 is LNHDA and CDR2 is SQIVND (reference sequence). The chain's CDR3 is CASKGLPSDEQFF. The CDR3 nucleotides read TGTGCCAGTAAGGGGCTCCCCAGCGATGAGCAGTTCTTC.

The chain has TRBV5-5 and TRBJ2-3; TRBD2 agrees at 11 bases. This CDR3 has 15 residues. Losses at the gene ends were 0 bases for V and 5 bases for J; bases not matched to a gene: 2. Germline V gene sequence: CDR1 SGHKS, CDR2 YYEKEE (reference sequence). Here the CDR3 reads CASSLGLAGLDTQYF. CDR3 DNA: TGTGCCAGCAGCTTGGGACTAGCGGGATTAGATACGCAGTATTTT. Variable domain in full (rest from reference TRBV5-5 and TRBJ2-3): DAGVTQSPTHLIKTRGQQVTLRCSPISGHKSVSWYQQVLGQGPQFIFQYYEKEERGRGNFPDRFSARQFPNYSSELNVNALLLGDSALYLCASSLGLAGLDTQYFGPGTRLTVL.

The V gene is TRBV5-1, the J gene TRBJ2-1; 7 bases are shared with TRBD2. There are 14 residues in the CDR3. Germline V gene data show CDR1 as SGHRS and CDR2 as YFSETQ. V lost 0 bases, J lost 9 bases, and 6 bases stayed unmatched. Here the CDR3 DNA reads TGCGCCAGCAGCTTGGATACTAGCGCGATTGAGCAGTTCTTC. This codes for CASSLDTSAIEQFF.

The chain couples TRBV7-8 to TRBJ2-7; possible D gene TRBD1, 6 bases. V was trimmed by 5 bases and J by 2 bases, leaving 13 bases between them. The CDR3 is made up of 14 amino acids. Germline V CDR1 and CDR2: SGHVS, FQNEAQ. CDR3 sequence reads: CASSPRQVTYEQYF. The CDR3 DNA reads as TGTGCCAGCAGCCCCCGACAGGTAACCTACGAGCAGTACTTC.

The chain employs TRBV5-1 and TRBJ2-2; TRBD2 agrees at 13 bases. Germline values: CDR1 SGHRS, CDR2 YFSETQ. This CDR3 is 17 amino acids long. V shed 6 bases, J shed 4 bases, and the junction held 9 bases outside the gene matches. The CDR3 sequence is CASKRGLAGVGTGELFF. CDR3 DNA: TGCGCCAGCAAAAGAGGACTAGCGGGAGTTGGCACCGGGGAGCTGTTTTTT.

This clone occurred a few times. The chain uses TRBV5-1 and TRBJ1-1; tentatively, D is TRBD1 (5 bases). The CDR3 is made up of 14 amino acids. Germline lookup yields CDR1 SGHRS and CDR2 YFSETQ. With 1 base removed from V and 7 bases from J, the gap between germline ends came to 14 bases. In DNA form, the CDR3 reads TGCGCCAGCAGCTTGAGGGCGGGGACGGGTGAAGCTTTCTTT. This translates into CASSLRAGTGEAFF. Together with reference TRBV5-1 and TRBJ1-1, the CDR3 gives the full variable domain: KAGVTQTPRYLIKTRGQQVTLSCSPISGHRSVSWYQQTPGQGLQFLFEYFSETQRNKGNFPGRFSGRQFSNSRSEMNVSTLELGDSALYLCASSLRAGTGEAFFGQGTRLTVV.

The chain links TRBV5-8 to TRBJ1-4, with D tentatively TRBD1 (6 bases). Germline loops: CDR1 SGHTS, CDR2 YDEGEE. Trimming removed 3 bases at V and 0 bases at J, with 12 bases between. The CDR3 consists of 16 residues. CDR3 DNA sequence: TGTGCCAGCAGCTCAGGGGAAGGGGCAACTAATGAAAAACTGTTTTTT. Amino acids: CASSSGEGATNEKLFF.

The V call is TRBV30, the J call TRBJ2-4; D is perhaps TRBD2 (5 bases). The CDR3 covers 16 residues. Per germline, CDR1 GTSNPN and CDR2 SVGIG (reference sequence). The V end was cut by 2 bases, the J end by 4 bases, with 18 bases between. The CDR3 DNA sequence: TGTGCCTGGAGTTTGGTCCCGGGCGGCGGGAAAAACATTCAGTACTTC. Translation: CAWSLVPGGGKNIQYF. Full variable domain (remainder filled in from reference TRBV30 and TRBJ2-4): SQTIHQWPATLVQPVGSPLSLECTVEGTSNPNLYWYRQAAGRGLQLLFYSVGIGQISSEVPQNLSASRPQDRQFILSSKKLLLSDSGFYLCAWSLVPGGGKNIQYFGAGTRLSVL.

CDR3 DNA sequence: TGTGCCAGCAGCTCGACCCGAGAGGGCTACGAGCAGTACTTC. Protein: CASSSTREGYEQYF. The chain carries TRBV7-3 and TRBJ2-7; tentative D call: TRBD2 (5 bases). This CDR3 contains 14 residues. Germline V lookup: CDR1 SGHTA, CDR2 FQGTGA. The V gene lost 4 bases and the J gene lost 3 bases, with 13 bases spanning the gap.

In DNA, the CDR3 is TGTGCCAGCAGCGTAGCCGACAGCCGCGACTATGGCTACACCTTC. Translated, it gives CASSVADSRDYGYTF. The rearrangement uses TRBV9 and TRBJ1-2; D may be TRBD1 (5 bases). CDR1 and CDR2 (germline): SGDLS, YYNGEE. With 0 bases removed from V and 3 bases from J, the gap between germline ends came to 12 bases. This CDR3 is 15 amino acids long. The full variable domain, completed using reference TRBV9 and TRBJ1-2, is DSGVTQTPKHLITATGQRVTLRCSPRSGDLSVYWYQQSLDQGLQFLIQYYNGEERAKGNILERFSAQQFPDLHSELNLSSLELGDSALYFCASSVADSRDYGYTFGSGTRLTVV.

The V call is TRBV5-6, the J call TRBJ1-2; TRBD1 matches at 7 bases. Unmatched junction bases numbered 10, after V lost 1 base and J lost 4 bases. Germline CDR1 and CDR2: SGHDT and YYEEEE. This CDR3 region has 16 residues. The CDR3 coding sequence is TGTGCCAGCAGCTTGTGGATGACAGGGCGAGGCTATGGCTACACCTTC. Translation: CASSLWMTGRGYGYTF.

The chain links TRBV29-1 to TRBJ2-3, with TRBD1 matching over 8 bases. Germline-derived CDR1 and CDR2 are SQVTM and ANQGSEA. The CDR3 is 14 amino acids. Losses at the gene ends were 7 bases for V and 3 bases for J; bases not matched to a gene: 9. The CDR3 coding sequence is TGCAGCGCCGGGCGGCAGGGGGCGACAGATACGCAGTATTTT. Translating it yields CSAGRQGATDTQYF.

DNA for the CDR3: TGTGCCAGCAGTTACGGGGGGGTCGGGGCCAACGTCCTGACTTTC. This codes for CASSYGGVGANVLTF. This chain connects TRBV6-5 to TRBJ2-6; TRBD2 aligns across 7 bases. The V segment lost 2 bases and the J segment 4 bases; nucleotides outside the gene matches: 2. The CDR3 contains 15 residues. Germline values: CDR1 MNHEY, CDR2 SVGAGI.